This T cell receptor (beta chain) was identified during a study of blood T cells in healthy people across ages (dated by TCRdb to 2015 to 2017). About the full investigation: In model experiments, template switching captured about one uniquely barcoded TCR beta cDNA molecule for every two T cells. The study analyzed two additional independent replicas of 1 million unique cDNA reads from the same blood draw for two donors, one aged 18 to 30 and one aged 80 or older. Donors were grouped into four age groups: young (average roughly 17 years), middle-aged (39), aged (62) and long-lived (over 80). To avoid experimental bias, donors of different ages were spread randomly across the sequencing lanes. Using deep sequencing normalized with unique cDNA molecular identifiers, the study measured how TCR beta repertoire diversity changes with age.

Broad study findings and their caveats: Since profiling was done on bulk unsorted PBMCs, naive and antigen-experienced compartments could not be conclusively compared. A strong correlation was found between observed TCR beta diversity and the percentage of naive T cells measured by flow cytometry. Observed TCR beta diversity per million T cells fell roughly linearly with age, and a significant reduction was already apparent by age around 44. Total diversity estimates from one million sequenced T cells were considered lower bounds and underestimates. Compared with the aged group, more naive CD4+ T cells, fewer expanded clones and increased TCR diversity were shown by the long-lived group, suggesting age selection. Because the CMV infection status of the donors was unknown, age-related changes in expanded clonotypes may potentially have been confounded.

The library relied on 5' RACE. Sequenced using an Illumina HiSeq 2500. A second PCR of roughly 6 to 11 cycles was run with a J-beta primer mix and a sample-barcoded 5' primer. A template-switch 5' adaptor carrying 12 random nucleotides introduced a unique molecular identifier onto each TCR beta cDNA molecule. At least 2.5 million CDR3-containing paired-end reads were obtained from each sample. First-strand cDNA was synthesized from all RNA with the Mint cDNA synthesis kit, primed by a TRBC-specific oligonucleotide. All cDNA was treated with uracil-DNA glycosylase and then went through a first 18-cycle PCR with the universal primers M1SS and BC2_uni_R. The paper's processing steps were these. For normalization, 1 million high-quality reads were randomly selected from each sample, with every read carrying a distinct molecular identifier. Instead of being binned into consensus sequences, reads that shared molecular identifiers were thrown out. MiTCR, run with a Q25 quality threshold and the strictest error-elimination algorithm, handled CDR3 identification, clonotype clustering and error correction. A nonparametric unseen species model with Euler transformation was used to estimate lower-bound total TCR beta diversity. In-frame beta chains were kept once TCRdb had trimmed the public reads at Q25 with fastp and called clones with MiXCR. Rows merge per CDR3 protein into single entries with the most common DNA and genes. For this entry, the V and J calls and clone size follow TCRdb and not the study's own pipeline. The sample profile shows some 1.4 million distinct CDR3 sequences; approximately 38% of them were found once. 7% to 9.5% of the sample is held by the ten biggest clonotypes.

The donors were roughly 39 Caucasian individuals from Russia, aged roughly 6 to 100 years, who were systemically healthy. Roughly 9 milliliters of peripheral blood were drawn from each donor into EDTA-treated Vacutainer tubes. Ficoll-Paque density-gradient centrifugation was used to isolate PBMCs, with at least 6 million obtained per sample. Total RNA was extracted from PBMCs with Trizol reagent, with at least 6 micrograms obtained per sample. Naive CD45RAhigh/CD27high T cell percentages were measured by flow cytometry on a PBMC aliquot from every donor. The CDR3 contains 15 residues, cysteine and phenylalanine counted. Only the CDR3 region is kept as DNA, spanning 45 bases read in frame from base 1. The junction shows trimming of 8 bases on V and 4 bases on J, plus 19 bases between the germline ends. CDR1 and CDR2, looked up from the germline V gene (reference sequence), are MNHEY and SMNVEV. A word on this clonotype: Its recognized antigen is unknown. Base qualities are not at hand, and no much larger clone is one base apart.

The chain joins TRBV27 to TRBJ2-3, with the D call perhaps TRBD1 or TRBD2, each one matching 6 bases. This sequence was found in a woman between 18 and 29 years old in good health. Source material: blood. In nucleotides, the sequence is TGTGCCAGCGGGAGGACAGCTAGGGGCTCAGATACGCAGTATTTT. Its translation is CASGRTARGSDTQYF.